The 9 T cell receptor beta chains below all came from one sample that was sequenced in a study of cytomegalovirus exposure and HLA in healthy donors. PCR amplification relied on 60 Vbeta primers (plus 13 Jbeta primers). TCRdb's copy holds only in-frame clones and misses some; the assay was immunoSEQ multiplex PCR. The table lists about 210,000 clones, approximately 81% of them singletons. Sequencing was done on a sample of PBMCs. The source of these receptors is a girl aged 2-10 years in good health and CMV-seronegative.

The chain has TRBV9 and TRBJ1-3, with TRBD1 as a possible D gene (5 bases). Germline CDR1 and CDR2: SGDLS and YYNGEE. Trimming removed 1 base at V and 0 bases at J, with 5 bases between. This CDR3 is built from 14 residues. The CDR3 region is CASSVQGSGNTIYF. For the CDR3, the DNA is TGTGCCAGCAGCGTACAGGGCTCTGGAAACACCATATATTTT.

V and J are TRBV5-1 and TRBJ2-3; 8 bases match TRBD1. Germline CDR1 SGHRS, CDR2 YFSETQ. CDR3 length: 14 amino acids. J lost 3 bases, V lost 4 bases, and 4 bases had no gene match. The CDR3 nucleotides read TGCGCCAGCAGCCTTAGGACAGGGACAGATACGCAGTATTTT. The encoded protein is CASSLRTGTDTQYF.

CDR3 nucleotides: TGCGCCAGCAGCTTGGCTTTCGACAGGGACCCTTACGAGCAGTACTTC. Translated, it gives CASSLAFDRDPYEQYF. The J gene is TRBJ2-7, the V gene TRBV5-1, with 7 bases aligning to TRBD1. This CDR3 contains 16 residues. With V trimmed by 0 bases and J by 4 bases, 10 bases remained unmatched. Germline V gene lookup returns CDR1 SGHRS and CDR2 YFSETQ.

The V and J genes are TRBV4-1 and TRBJ1-2; 7 bases match TRBD1. Unmatched junction bases numbered 4, after V lost 0 bases and J lost 6 bases. The CDR3 length is 14 residues. Germline V CDR1 and CDR2: MGHRA, YSYEKL. The CDR3 DNA sequence: TGCGCCAGCAGCCAAGATCAGGGGGTGGATGGCTACACCTTC. The encoded protein is CASSQDQGVDGYTF.

This sequence joins TRBV14 and TRBJ1-4; D is possibly TRBD1 (5 bases). CDR1 is SGHDN and CDR2 is FVKESK in the germline V gene. Trimming stripped 1 base from V and 8 bases from J, with 14 bases between. This CDR3 region has 15 residues. The CDR3 region has the DNA TGTGCCAGCAGCCAAGTGTGGCAGGGTCGCGAAAAACTGTTTTTT. Its translation is CASSQVWQGREKLFF.

The V and J genes are TRBV4-2 and TRBJ2-2; 8 bases map to TRBD1. Germline loops: CDR1 LGHNA, CDR2 YNFKEQ. After removal of 1 base from V and 5 bases from J, the junction contained 9 bases not matched to a gene. The length of the CDR3 is 17 residues. CDR3 sequence reads: CASSQAVGRGRTGELFF. The DNA for the CDR3 is TGTGCCAGCAGCCAAGCGGTGGGCAGGGGGCGTACCGGGGAGCTGTTTTTT.

This clone has just a few counts. This sequence joins TRBV5-1 and TRBJ1-1; D not resolved. Trimming cost V 1 base and J 1 base, with 11 bases left between them. The germline V gene has CDR1 SGHRS and CDR2 YFSETQ. The CDR3 has 15 amino acids. The CDR3 DNA follows: TGCGCCAGCAGCTTGACGCTGGGCCAGAACACTGAAGCTTTCTTT. This gives the protein CASSLTLGQNTEAFF.

The chain is built from TRBV7-9 and TRBJ2-2; TRBD1 matches 9 bases. Trimming at V came to 5 bases and at J to 5 bases, leaving 3 bases not matched to a gene. The CDR3 contains 14 residues. The germline gives CDR1 SEHNR, CDR2 FQNEAQ (reference sequence). Here the CDR3 reads CASSRDRETGELFF. In DNA, the CDR3 is TGTGCCAGCAGCCGGGACAGGGAGACCGGGGAGCTGTTTTTT.

CDR3 region: CASSGLYSGTSDEQYF. The DNA for the CDR3 is TGTGCCAGCAGTGGGCTTTATAGCGGGACAAGCGACGAGCAGTACTTC. The chain carries TRBV6-1 and TRBJ2-7; 8 bases fit TRBD2. Trimming took 4 bases from V and 5 from J; bases not matched to a gene: 13. CDR1 and CDR2 (germline): MNHNS, SASEGT. The CDR3 totals 16 residues.